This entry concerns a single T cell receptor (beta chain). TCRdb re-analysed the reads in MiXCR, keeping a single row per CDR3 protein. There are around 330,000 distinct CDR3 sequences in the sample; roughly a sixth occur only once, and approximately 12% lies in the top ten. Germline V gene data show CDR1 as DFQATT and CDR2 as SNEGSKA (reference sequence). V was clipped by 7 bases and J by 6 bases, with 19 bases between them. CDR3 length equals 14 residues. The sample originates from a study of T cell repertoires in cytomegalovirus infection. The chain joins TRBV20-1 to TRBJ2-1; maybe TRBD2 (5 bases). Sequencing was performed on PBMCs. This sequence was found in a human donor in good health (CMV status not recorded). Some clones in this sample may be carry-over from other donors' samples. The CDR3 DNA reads TGCAGTGTTCTCCGGGGTCGTCTCGTCAATGAGCAGTTCTTC. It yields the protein CSVLRGRLVNEQFF.